This TCR beta chain originates from a study of cytotoxic CD8 clonotypes in ibrutinib-treated CLL. Looking at the study overall: Response sampling came at median approximately twelve months of treatment, ranging 6 to 36 months. Study-wide results and limits: Clonality was higher at ibrutinib response and returned toward baseline at progression. The clonality rise at ibrutinib response reflected private clonotype expansion.

From germline, CDR1 is SGHVS and CDR2 FQNEAQ. V was cut by 4 bases and J by 1 base, with 13 bases left in between. CDR3 size: 16 residues. Concerning this clone itself: Its antigen is still unknown.

The planned depth of sequencing spanned 1 in 200,000 to 1 in 1 million T cells. Data came from immunoSEQ multiplex PCR; TCRdb stores just in-frame clones and leaves some out. In the table there are 90,000 to 150,000 clones, about 58% of which are singletons. The specimen comprised PBMCs, sampled after 24 months of ibrutinib treatment. V usage is TRBV7-8 and J usage is TRBJ2-2, with D hard to call. The sequence was obtained from a human donor with chronic lymphocytic leukemia. For the CDR3, the DNA is TGTGCCAGCAGCTCACCGAGCCCCCAGAACACCGGGGAGCTGTTTTTT. Translation: CASSSPSPQNTGELFF. Combining the CDR3 with reference TRBV7-8 and TRBJ2-2 gives the whole variable domain GAGVSQSPRYKVAKRGQDVALRCDPISGHVSLFWYQQALGQGPEFLTYFQNEAQLDKSGLPSDRFFAERPEGSVSTLKIQRTQQEDSAVYLCASSSPSPQNTGELFFGEGSRLTVL.